The next 29 T cell receptor beta chains were all read from a single sample in a study of cytomegalovirus exposure and HLA in healthy donors. The PCR used 60 Vbeta and 13 Jbeta primers. Clones were read by immunoSEQ multiplex PCR, and TCRdb kept only the in-frame ones, dropping some. Of 100,000 or so clones in the sample, roughly 71% are singletons; the top ten hold around 4.5%. What was sequenced was PBMCs. The receptors come from a woman in her forties in good health and CMV-seronegative.

The gene calls are TRBV2 and TRBJ2-7, with TRBD2 matching 10 bases. In germline, CDR1 is SNHLY, CDR2 FYNNEI. The J segment lost 2 bases and the V segment lost 6 bases, leaving 4 bases of the junction unmatched. The CDR3 is made up of 14 amino acids. The CDR3 region is CASRASGGAYEQYF. In DNA, the CDR3 is TGTGCCAGCAGAGCGAGCGGGGGGGCCTACGAGCAGTACTTC.

This rearrangement joins TRBV5-1 to TRBJ1-2; the D gene is possibly TRBD1 (6 bases). Germline loops: CDR1 SGHRS, CDR2 YFSETQ. The CDR3 extends over 17 amino acids. Trimming left V 0 bases short and J 5 bases short, with 20 bases between. The CDR3 is CASSLDPGGGHGYGYTF. Here the CDR3 DNA reads TGCGCCAGCAGCTTGGACCCCGGGGGGGGGCATGGGTATGGCTACACCTTC.

The V call is TRBV28, the J call TRBJ2-2, with 10 positions matching TRBD2. CDR3 length: 15 amino acids. With V trimmed by 7 bases and J by 0 bases, 2 bases remained unmatched. CDR1 is MDHEN, CDR2 SYDVKM, per germline. CDR3 region: CASIAGGANTGELFF. DNA of the CDR3: TGTGCCAGCATAGCGGGGGGCGCGAACACCGGGGAGCTGTTTTTT.

This clone was seen more than once but under ten times. The chain uses TRBV5-1 and TRBJ2-1; 7 bases are a match to TRBD1. Germline CDR1 SGHRS, CDR2 YFSETQ. The CDR3 loop spans 15 amino acids. V was clipped by 4 bases and J by 0 bases; unmatched bases: 4. The CDR3 loop is CASSAAGGSYNEQFF. CDR3 nucleotides: TGCGCCAGCAGCGCAGCAGGGGGCTCCTACAATGAGCAGTTCTTC.

J is TRBJ2-7 and V is TRBV6-5, with 8 bases matching TRBD1. This CDR3 has 14 amino acids. V lost 6 bases to trimming and J lost 2 bases; unmatched junction nucleotides: 6. The V gene's germline CDR1 is MNHEY and CDR2 SVGAGI. CDR3 sequence reads: CASSPDRGAYEQYF. In DNA form, the CDR3 reads TGTGCCAGCAGCCCCGACAGGGGTGCCTACGAGCAGTACTTC.

This clone was picked up a small number of times. The chain employs TRBV19 and TRBJ1-5; TRBD1 matches 12 bases. J lost 5 bases, V lost 3 bases, and 11 bases had no gene match. The CDR3 is made up of 18 amino acids. CDR1 and CDR2 (germline): LNHDA, SQIVND (reference sequence). In nucleotides, the CDR3 is TGTGCCAGTAGTATCGGTCCCCCCGGGACAGGGGGCGATCAGCCCCAGCATTTT. This translates into CASSIGPPGTGGDQPQHF.

The CDR3 loop is CSVERGGPNYGYTF. The DNA of the CDR3 is TGCAGCGTTGAAAGGGGGGGTCCTAACTATGGCTACACCTTC. V is TRBV29-1 and J is TRBJ1-2, with D perhaps matching TRBD1 (6 bases). CDR3 length: 14 residues. V lost 2 bases and J 0 bases, leaving 10 bases between the germline ends. Germline assignment: CDR1 SQVTM and CDR2 ANQGSEA.

The V call is TRBV29-1, the J call TRBJ2-3; D is unclear. Trimming removed 3 bases from V and 4 bases from J, with 8 bases in between. There are 12 residues in the CDR3. Germline CDR1 and CDR2: SQVTM and ANQGSEA. CDR3 sequence: CSVESQADTQYF. Here the CDR3 DNA reads TGCAGCGTTGAGTCCCAGGCAGATACGCAGTATTTT.

The chain couples TRBV2 to TRBJ2-1, with 13 bases matching TRBD2. Germline V gene data show CDR1 as SNHLY and CDR2 as FYNNEI. The CDR3 contains 15 residues. The V gene end was trimmed by 6 bases and the J gene end by 7 bases; junction bases not matched to a gene: 6. The CDR3 region has the DNA TGTGCCAGCAGGGATACTAGCGGGGGGGCGAATGAGCAGTTCTTC. Protein: CASRDTSGGANEQFF.

The gene calls are TRBV6-6 and TRBJ2-7; D possibly corresponds to TRBD1 (6 bases). The CDR3 spans 14 residues. Germline V gene data show CDR1 as MNHNY and CDR2 as SVGAGI (reference sequence). Trimming removed 2 bases from V and 5 bases from J, with 13 bases in between. CDR3 bases: TGTGCCAGCAGTTACCCCGCAACAGGGAACGAGCAGTACTTC. This encodes CASSYPATGNEQYF.

The chain joins TRBV6-5 to TRBJ2-5; a weak D match, TRBD2 (5 bases). Trimming removed 0 bases from V and 1 base from J, with 6 bases in between. CDR1 and CDR2 (germline): MNHEY, SVGAGI. This CDR3 is 14 amino acids long. The CDR3 nucleotides read TGTGCCAGCAGTTACTCCGGAGGCCAAGAGACCCAGTACTTC. This codes for CASSYSGGQETQYF.

The gene calls are TRBV2 and TRBJ1-1, with D possibly being TRBD1 (5 bases). The CDR3 contains 13 residues. CDR1 SNHLY and CDR2 FYNNEI come from the germline V gene. Trimming cost V 6 bases and J 1 base, with 9 bases left between them. For the CDR3, the DNA is TGTGCCAGCAGGCAGGGTAGGAACACTGAAGCTTTCTTT. Translating gives CASRQGRNTEAFF.

V is TRBV29-1 and J is TRBJ1-1; a possible D gene is TRBD1 (6 bases). The CDR3 consists of 12 residues. Germline lookup yields CDR1 SQVTM and CDR2 ANQGSEA. V was clipped by 5 bases and J by 4 bases, with 11 bases between them. CDR3 in amino acids: CSVPTGSTEAFF. DNA of the CDR3: TGCAGCGTTCCGACAGGATCCACTGAAGCTTTCTTT.

V usage is TRBV5-1 and J usage is TRBJ2-1; tentatively, D is TRBD2 (7 bases). The CDR3 sequence is 15 residues long. The V gene's germline CDR1 is SGHRS and CDR2 YFSETQ. The ends were cut back, 0 bases at V and 9 bases at J, with 16 bases in the middle. The DNA for the CDR3 is TGCGCCAGCAGCTTGGGGGGGGGCGGCTCAGTTGAGCAGTTCTTC. Its protein product is CASSLGGGGSVEQFF.

The chain joins TRBV5-4 to TRBJ2-5, with D possibly being TRBD2 (5 bases). The germline V gene encodes CDR1 SGHNT and CDR2 YYREEE (reference sequence). The CDR3 sequence is 12 residues long. V was shortened by 6 bases and J by 4 bases, with 10 bases between the two germline ends. The CDR3 here is CASNSRGETQYF. The CDR3 region has the DNA TGTGCCAGCAACTCCCGGGGAGAGACCCAGTACTTC.

As regards this clone: The identical CDR3 is also encoded by other nucleotide sequences in the sample. V usage is TRBV5-4 and J usage is TRBJ1-2; perhaps TRBD1 as D (5 bases). V gave up 4 bases and J gave up 1 base, with 8 bases separating them. Germline CDR1 SGHNT, CDR2 YYREEE (reference sequence). There are 13 residues in the CDR3. The CDR3 region has the DNA TGTGCCAGCAGCCCAGACAGTAACTATGGCTACACCTTC. Amino acids: CASSPDSNYGYTF. Full variable domain (remainder filled in from reference TRBV5-4 and TRBJ1-2): ETGVTQSPTHLIKTRGQQVTLRCSSQSGHNTVSWYQQALGQGPQFIFQYYREEENGRGNFPPRFSGLQFPNYSSELNVNALELDDSALYLCASSPDSNYGYTFGSGTRLTVV.

J is TRBJ2-6 and V is TRBV7-2; D is uncertain. The V end was cut by 3 bases, the J end by 0 bases, with 6 bases between. The germline CDR1 and CDR2 sequences are SGHTA and FQGNSA. This CDR3 comprises 15 residues. This CDR3 is CASSFSGSGANVLTF. CDR3 sequence (DNA): TGTGCCAGCAGCTTTTCGGGCTCTGGGGCCAACGTCCTGACTTTC.

V is TRBV19 and J is TRBJ1-1; D gene ambiguous. This CDR3 spans 12 amino acids. CDR1 is LNHDA and CDR2 is SQIVND in the germline V gene (reference sequence). The germline V and J ends were trimmed by 0 bases and 8 bases, with 7 bases remaining between them. The CDR3 here is CASSIDGPEAFF. The DNA for the CDR3 is TGTGCCAGTAGTATAGATGGGCCAGAAGCTTTCTTT.

V and J are TRBV30 and TRBJ2-7, with 9 bases matching TRBD1. The ends lost 4 bases at V and 2 bases at J; junction bases unmatched: 9. CDR1 is GTSNPN, CDR2 SVGIG, per germline (reference sequence). The CDR3 runs to 15 residues. The CDR3 reads CAWILPGQGTYEQYF. The CDR3 bases are TGTGCCTGGATCCTACCGGGACAGGGCACCTACGAGCAGTACTTC.

This clone was detected ten times or more. The chain carries TRBV7-9 and TRBJ1-2, with D perhaps matching TRBD1 (5 bases). The CDR3 sequence is 16 residues long. V lost 4 bases, J lost 6 bases, and 21 bases lay in between. CDR1 and CDR2 from the germline V gene are SEHNR and FQNEAQ (reference sequence). The CDR3 here is CASSSDKFSGYDGYTF. DNA for the CDR3: TGTGCCAGCAGCTCAGACAAGTTCTCAGGGTATGATGGCTACACCTTC.

The rearrangement joins TRBV11-2 to TRBJ2-1; 7 positions agree with TRBD2. The ends lost 6 bases at V and 4 bases at J; junction bases unmatched: 12. The CDR3 totals 16 residues. CDR1 is SGHAT and CDR2 is FQNNGV in the germline V gene. As DNA, the CDR3 is TGTGCCAGCAGGTTAATGTTAAGCGGGGATTACAATGAGCAGTTCTTC. Its protein product is CASRLMLSGDYNEQFF. The full variable domain, completed using reference TRBV11-2 and TRBJ2-1, is EAGVAQSPRYKIIEKRQSVAFWCNPISGHATLYWYQQILGQGPKLLIQFQNNGVVDDSQLPKDRFSAERLKGVDSTLKIQPAKLEDSAVYLCASRLMLSGDYNEQFFGPGTRLTVL.

This clone was observed a handful of times. The chain uses TRBV10-3 and TRBJ2-1; D perhaps matches TRBD2 (6 bases). Trimming left V 3 bases short and J 9 bases short, with 12 bases between. Germline V gives CDR1 ENHRY, CDR2 SYGVKD. The CDR3 contains 13 residues. The CDR3 loop reads CAISDTPGGEQFF. DNA for the CDR3: TGTGCCATCAGTGACACGCCCGGGGGTGAGCAGTTCTTC.

The chain joins TRBV7-8 to TRBJ1-4; D unclear. The CDR3 has 17 amino acids. The germline gives CDR1 SGHVS, CDR2 FQNEAQ. V dropped 0 bases and J dropped 2 bases, with 13 bases sitting between them. The CDR3 loop reads CASSLAFLGVTNEKLFF. The CDR3 region has the DNA TGTGCCAGCAGCTTAGCGTTTTTGGGAGTGACTAATGAAAAACTGTTTTTT.

The V call is TRBV5-8, the J call TRBJ2-3; TRBD2 might be the D (6 bases). Germline values: CDR1 SGHTS, CDR2 YDEGEE. Trimming stripped 0 bases from V and 4 bases from J, with 12 bases between. The CDR3 totals 15 residues. The CDR3 bases are TGTGCCAGCAGCTTGGAGGCGGGGTCCCCAGATACGCAGTATTTT. This codes for CASSLEAGSPDTQYF.

This clone was seen a single time. This CDR3 reads CASSYGGAKFETQYF. The CDR3 DNA reads TGCGCCAGCAGCTACGGGGGGGCCAAGTTTGAGACCCAGTACTTC. This sequence joins TRBV5-1 and TRBJ2-5; 8 bases agree with TRBD2. The CDR3 totals 15 residues. V shed 3 bases and J 5 bases; nucleotides not matched to a gene: 9. Germline CDR1 SGHRS, CDR2 YFSETQ.

The sample holds a few counts of this clone. The V and J genes are TRBV19 and TRBJ2-3; D not resolved. Trimming left V 5 bases short and J 4 bases short, with 10 bases between. The germline gives CDR1 LNHDA, CDR2 SQIVND (reference sequence). This CDR3 comprises 13 residues. The CDR3 DNA reads as TGTGCCAGTAGTCCCCTCCACTCAGATACGCAGTATTTT. It yields the protein CASSPLHSDTQYF. Drawing the rest from reference TRBV19 and TRBJ2-3, the complete variable domain is DGGITQSPKYLFRKEGQNVTLSCEQNLNHDAMYWYRQDPGQGLRLIYYSQIVNDFQKGDIAEGYSVSREKKESFPLTVTSAQKNPTAFYLCASSPLHSDTQYFGPGTRLTVL.

The rearrangement joins TRBV11-3 to TRBJ2-5, with a possible D match to TRBD2 (6 bases). Germline V CDR1 and CDR2: SGHNT, YENEEA. The CDR3 runs 15 residues. The V and J ends lost 1 base and 5 bases respectively, with 14 bases between them. The CDR3 spells CASSLGDSMGETQYF. In DNA form, the CDR3 reads TGTGCCAGCAGCTTAGGGGACTCAATGGGGGAGACCCAGTACTTC.

In its sample, this clone was seen once. The chain uses TRBV6-6 and TRBJ1-6; unclear D gene. The CDR3 runs to 15 residues. Between the trimmed V and J ends, which lost 7 bases and 4 bases, there was a span of 14 bases. Germline loops: CDR1 MNHNY, CDR2 SVGAGI (reference sequence). The CDR3 spells CASNGEGWYNSPLHF. The CDR3 nucleotides read TGTGCCAGCAACGGCGAGGGTTGGTATAATTCACCCCTCCACTTT.

The rearrangement uses TRBV4-1 and TRBJ1-1; D not certain. Trimming shortened V by 4 bases and J by 5 bases, and 8 bases separated the two germline ends. Germline CDR1 and CDR2: MGHRA and YSYEKL. There are 12 residues in the CDR3. CDR3 in amino acids: CASSRDETEAFF. The CDR3 DNA sequence: TGCGCCAGCAGCCGAGACGAGACTGAAGCTTTCTTT.